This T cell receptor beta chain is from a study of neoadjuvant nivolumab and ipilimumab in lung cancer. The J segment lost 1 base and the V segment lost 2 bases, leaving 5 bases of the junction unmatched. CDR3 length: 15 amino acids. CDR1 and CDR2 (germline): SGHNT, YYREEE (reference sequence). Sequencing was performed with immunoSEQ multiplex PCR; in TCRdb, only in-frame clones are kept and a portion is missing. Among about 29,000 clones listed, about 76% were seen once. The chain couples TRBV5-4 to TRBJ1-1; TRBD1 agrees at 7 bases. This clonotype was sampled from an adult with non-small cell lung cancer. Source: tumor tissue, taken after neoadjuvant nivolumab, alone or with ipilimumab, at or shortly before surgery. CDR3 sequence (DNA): TGTGCCAGCAGCTTTCAGGGGGGCAGGAACACTGAAGCTTTCTTT. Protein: CASSFQGGRNTEAFF. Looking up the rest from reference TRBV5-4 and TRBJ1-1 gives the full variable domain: ETGVTQSPTHLIKTRGQQVTLRCSSQSGHNTVSWYQQALGQGPQFIFQYYREEENGRGNFPPRFSGLQFPNYSSELNVNALELDDSALYLCASSFQGGRNTEAFFGQGTRLTVV.